In its sample, the clone carrying this TCR beta chain was seen a few times. The sample originates from a study of T-cell memory formation after mild COVID-19. TCRdb recomputed calls from the 5' RACE reads with MiXCR, one row per CDR3 protein. The sample contains 250,000 to 350,000 distinct CDR3 sequences, around 15% of which appear only once. Germline values: CDR1 SQVTM, CDR2 ANQGSEA. CDR3 length: 12 amino acids. The V gene lost 3 bases and the J gene lost 0 bases, with 4 bases spanning the gap. What was sequenced was PBMCs or a T cell subset sorted from them (not recorded which). The TCR was taken from a man aged 18 to 30 who had mild COVID-19 (a few samples of this study predate the infection). Cell type and time point are not known. The chain joins TRBV29-1 to TRBJ2-3, with no clear D. In DNA form, the CDR3 reads TGCAGCGTTGACGGCAGCACAGATACGCAGTATTTT. Its protein is CSVDGSTDTQYF.